The 8 T cell receptor beta chains listed next were all sequenced from one sample in a study of chemoradiotherapy in HPV16-positive cancers. TCRdb keeps only in-frame clones here, not all; method: immunoSEQ multiplex PCR. The sample records approximately 16,000 clones, just over 85% being singletons. Sample: blood, taken from a patient who underwent chemoradiotherapy. These receptors originate from a human donor with HPV-associated anogenital cancer.

The J gene is TRBJ1-2, the V gene TRBV10-3; D is ambiguous. Per the germline V gene, CDR1 is ENHRY and CDR2 is SYGVKD. The CDR3 loop spans 13 amino acids. Trimming stripped 4 bases from V and 4 bases from J, with 10 bases between. CDR3 sequence: CAISGVGGYGYTF. CDR3 bases: TGTGCCATCAGTGGGGTGGGCGGCTATGGCTACACCTTC.

CDR3 sequence (DNA): TGCAGCGTTGATTACGGGCAGCTTAGCACAGATACGCAGTATTTT. Its protein is CSVDYGQLSTDTQYF. The chain has TRBV29-1 and TRBJ2-3; D not certain. CDR3 length equals 15 residues. Looked up from germline, CDR1 is SQVTM and CDR2 is ANQGSEA. V was shortened by 3 bases and J by 0 bases, with 13 bases between the two germline ends.

The V call is TRBV7-2, the J call TRBJ2-1, with D perhaps given as TRBD1 or TRBD2 (5 bases each). V lost 1 base to trimming and J lost 10 bases, with 17 bases between them. The CDR3 extends over 15 amino acids. Per germline, CDR1 SGHTA and CDR2 FQGNSA. CDR3 sequence reads: CASSLGVGREREQFF. The DNA for the CDR3 is TGTGCCAGCAGCTTAGGCGTCGGCAGGGAGCGCGAGCAGTTCTTC.

This chain uses TRBV19 with TRBJ1-5; the D gene is possibly TRBD1 (5 bases). Between the trimmed V and J ends, which lost 4 bases and 7 bases, there was a span of 23 bases. Looked up from germline, CDR1 is LNHDA and CDR2 is SQIVND (reference sequence). This CDR3 has 17 residues. The CDR3 region has the DNA TGTGCCAGTAGTACCTTAAGTGGTGTGGGGCTTGAGCAGCCCCAGCATTTT. Residues: CASSTLSGVGLEQPQHF.

The rearrangement links TRBV2 to TRBJ2-7; 9 nucleotides line up with TRBD1. V trimming: 0 bases; J trimming: 2 bases; junction bases outside the gene matches: 17. This CDR3 contains 20 residues. Germline loops: CDR1 SNHLY, CDR2 FYNNEI. CDR3 sequence (DNA): TGTGCCAGCAGTGAAGCGTGGGACAGGGACCGCTACTATCCAACCTACGAGCAGTACTTC. Translation gives CASSEAWDRDRYYPTYEQYF. The full variable domain, rest sourced from reference TRBV2 and TRBJ2-7, is EPEVTQTPSHQVTQMGQEVILRCVPISNHLYFYWYRQILGQKVEFLVSFYNNEISEKSEIFDDQFSVERPDGSNFTLKIRSTKLEDSAMYFCASSEAWDRDRYYPTYEQYFGPGTRLTVT.

This clone has just a few counts. This chain links TRBV5-1 with TRBJ2-3, with 15 bases fitting TRBD2. The length of the CDR3 is 17 residues. The ends lost 0 bases at V and 5 bases at J; junction bases unmatched: 4. Germline V gene lookup returns CDR1 SGHRS and CDR2 YFSETQ. The CDR3 loop is CASSLGPGLAGGDTQYF. The CDR3 coding sequence is TGCGCCAGCAGCTTGGGGCCGGGACTAGCGGGGGGAGATACGCAGTATTTT.

The rearrangement uses TRBV19 and TRBJ1-2; 11 bases map to TRBD1. V trimming: 4 bases; J trimming: 4 bases; junction bases outside the gene matches: 8. CDR1 is LNHDA, CDR2 SQIVND, per germline (reference sequence). CDR3 length: 16 residues. The CDR3 loop reads CASSTGQGAMGYGYTF. The CDR3 region has the DNA TGTGCCAGTAGTACCGGACAGGGGGCGATGGGCTATGGCTACACCTTC.

This chain links TRBV6-1 with TRBJ1-1; the D is unclear. The CDR3 spans 13 residues. Trimming left V 6 bases short and J 1 base short, with 9 bases between. The germline CDR1 and CDR2 sequences are MNHNS and SASEGT. For the CDR3, the DNA is TGTGCCAGCAGCGAAACCTGGAACACTGAAGCTTTCTTT. Translation: CASSETWNTEAFF.